This T cell receptor (beta chain) was captured by sequencing in a study of monozygotic twins with inflammatory bowel disease. Every TCR library used approximately 3,700 ng of total RNA. Generation of cDNA took place in eight separate reactions per sample. TCRdb reanalyzed the 5' RACE reads and collapses them to one entry per CDR3 protein, without DNA. This listing includes 300,000 to 450,000 distinct CDR3 sequences. The CDR3 sequence is 14 residues long. Per the germline V gene, CDR1 is DFQATT and CDR2 is SNEGSKA (reference sequence). Regarding the study as a whole: Inverse Simpson values showed less TCRbeta diversity in IBD patients than in their healthy co-twins.

For this clonotype: The antigen is undetermined.

The receptor was derived from a human donor with ulcerative colitis or Crohn's disease, or a healthy co-twin of an affected twin (not recorded which). Specimen: blood. The genes are TRBV20-1 and TRBJ2-7; absent DNA, TCRdb's TRBD2 call cannot be checked. CDR3 loop: CSAREGAVIYEQYF.